A single sample is the source of the 18 T cell receptor beta chains below, sequenced in a study of T cell repertoires in cytomegalovirus infection. Antigens of these TCRs are unknown. In TCRdb, the reads were re-called with MiXCR into one record per CDR3 protein. The profile shows 450,000 to 600,000 distinct CDR3 sequences, approximately 46% of them singletons. Here the sequenced sample was cultured PBMCs, taken from culture after CMV antigen stimulation. These receptors originate from a human donor in good health (CMV status not recorded). Some clones in this sample may be carry-over from other donors' samples.

This clonotype has a handful of counts. The chain joins TRBV28 to TRBJ1-5; D remains unclear. This CDR3 spans 14 amino acids. Germline-derived CDR1 and CDR2 are MDHEN and SYDVKM. V was cut by 2 bases and J by 6 bases, with 11 bases left in between. In DNA form, the CDR3 reads TGTGCCAGCAGTTTAGGAGGTAATTTTCAGCCCCAGCATTTT. Encoded protein: CASSLGGNFQPQHF.

The gene calls are TRBV6-1 and TRBJ2-7, with D tentatively TRBD1 (5 bases). Trimming cost V 2 bases and J 3 bases, with 11 bases left between them. This CDR3 has 14 amino acids. Germline V gene lookup returns CDR1 MNHNS and CDR2 SASEGT. DNA for the CDR3: TGTGCCAGCAGTGAATCCGCAGGGTTCTACGAGCAGTACTTC. Translated, it gives CASSESAGFYEQYF.

In the case of this clonotype: This may be a read error, as it is one base from a much larger clone. This chain joins TRBV7-2 and TRBJ1-1; possibly TRBD1 for D (5 bases). V was clipped by 3 bases and J by 4 bases, with 21 bases between them. CDR1 is SGHTA, CDR2 FQGNSA, per germline. This CDR3 is built from 17 residues. CDR3 loop: CASSFFVRGTRGTEAFF. CDR3 DNA: TGTGCCAGCAGCTTTTTTGTCCGCGGGACCCGGGGCACTGAAGCTTTCTTT.

The V gene is TRBV5-4, the J gene TRBJ1-6, with TRBD1 identical over 10 bases. With V trimmed by 4 bases and J by 7 bases, 14 bases remained unmatched. Germline V CDR1 and CDR2: SGHNT, YYREEE (reference sequence). The CDR3 is made up of 18 amino acids. The CDR3 coding sequence is TGTGCCAGCAGCAGAAAGACAGGGGGCGCAGATACCAATTCACCCCTCCACTTT. Amino acid sequence: CASSRKTGGADTNSPLHF.

The gene calls are TRBV7-6 and TRBJ2-1, with D possibly matching TRBD2 (5 bases). Trimming took 6 bases from V and 1 from J, leaving 16 bases between them. The CDR3 is 16 residues long. Germline assignment: CDR1 SGHVS and CDR2 FNYEAQ. CDR3: CASRHVDYRSYNEQFF. The CDR3, as DNA: TGTGCCAGCAGGCACGTTGACTATAGGTCCTACAATGAGCAGTTCTTC. The whole variable domain, remainder taken from reference TRBV7-6 and TRBJ2-1, is GAGVSQSPRYKVTKRGQDVALRCDPISGHVSLYWYRQALGQGPEFLTYFNYEAQQDKSGLPNDRFSAERPEGSISTLTIQRTEQRDSAMYRCASRHVDYRSYNEQFFGPGTRLTVL.

This sequence joins TRBV30 and TRBJ1-3; D gene uncertain. Trimming removed 2 bases at V and 8 bases at J, with 4 bases between. The CDR3 covers 10 residues. Germline assignment: CDR1 GTSNPN and CDR2 SVGIG (reference sequence). The CDR3 sequence: CAWSSDTIYF. In DNA form, the CDR3 reads TGTGCCTGGAGTTCTGACACCATATATTTT.

The genes are TRBV7-2 and TRBJ2-6; possible D gene TRBD1, 6 bases. The germline V gene encodes CDR1 SGHTA and CDR2 FQGNSA. The CDR3 is 15 residues long. V lost 5 bases to trimming and J lost 2 bases, with 10 bases between them. Here the CDR3 reads CASSQGTPGANVLTF. CDR3 nucleotide sequence: TGTGCCAGCAGCCAAGGGACACCTGGGGCCAACGTCCTGACTTTC.

This clonotype was observed a handful of times. This chain connects TRBV7-2 to TRBJ2-7; TRBD2 aligns across 10 bases. CDR1 is SGHTA, CDR2 FQGNSA, per germline. The V segment lost 2 bases and the J segment 4 bases; nucleotides outside the gene matches: 5. CDR3 size: 15 residues. CDR3 sequence: CASSLKLAGRYEQYF. CDR3 coding DNA: TGTGCCAGCAGCTTAAAACTAGCGGGAAGGTACGAGCAGTACTTC. Using reference TRBV7-2 and TRBJ2-7 for the parts outside the CDR3, the full variable domain is GAGVSQSPSNKVTEKGKDVELRCDPISGHTALYWYRQSLGQGLEFLIYFQGNSAPDKSGLPSDRFSAERTGGSVSTLTIQRTQQEDSAVYLCASSLKLAGRYEQYFGPGTRLTVT.

This clonotype was seen a few times. The gene calls are TRBV11-2 and TRBJ2-1; D not certain. The CDR3 has 13 residues. Germline V gene lookup returns CDR1 SGHAT and CDR2 FQNNGV. The ends were cut back, 5 bases at V and 6 bases at J, with 11 bases in the middle. The DNA of the CDR3 is TGTGCCAGCAGCCCACCCCCCGGCAATGAGCAGTTCTTC. Protein product: CASSPPPGNEQFF.

The CDR3 region is CASSSRQGGEKLFF. For the CDR3, the DNA is TGTGCCAGCAGCTCACGACAAGGTGGTGAAAAACTGTTTTTT. The gene calls are TRBV7-8 and TRBJ1-4; D remains unclear. Germline V gene data show CDR1 as SGHVS and CDR2 as FQNEAQ. CDR3 length equals 14 residues. Trimming cost V 4 bases and J 7 bases, with 13 bases left between them.

This chain joins TRBV19 and TRBJ1-5; a weak D match, TRBD1 (6 bases). V was cut by 8 bases and J by 6 bases, with 11 bases left in between. The CDR3 consists of 12 residues. Germline assignment: CDR1 LNHDA and CDR2 SQIVND (reference sequence). The DNA for the CDR3 is TGTGCCAGTGGGGGCTTGGTTCAGCCCCAGCATTTT. Amino acids: CASGGLVQPQHF.

This chain connects TRBV6-2 or TRBV6-3 to TRBJ2-7; 8 positions match TRBD1. There are 14 residues in the CDR3. Germline V gene sequence: CDR1 MNHEY, CDR2 SVGEGT. V shed 5 bases, J shed 6 bases, and the junction held 9 bases outside the gene matches. CDR3 loop: CASSIRDRYAEQYF. As DNA, the CDR3 is TGTGCCAGCAGTATCCGGGACAGGTACGCCGAGCAGTACTTC.

This clonotype has more than one count but fewer than ten. This rearrangement joins TRBV6-6 to TRBJ2-5; 7 bases match TRBD1. The CDR3 runs to 17 residues. The V and J ends lost 6 bases and 5 bases, in that order; junction bases with no gene match: 18. From germline, CDR1 is MNHNY and CDR2 SVGAGI (reference sequence). CDR3 nucleotide sequence: TGTGCCAGCAGCCCGTCGCCCAGGGGGAGAGGGGTGGAGACCCAGTACTTC. Its translation: CASSPSPRGRGVETQYF.

The rearrangement uses TRBV12-3 or TRBV12-4 and TRBJ2-3, with 11 bases fitting TRBD2. This CDR3 has 16 amino acids. The V segment lost 3 bases and the J segment 6 bases; nucleotides outside the gene matches: 8. CDR3 sequence reads: CASSFFSGRVVDTQYF. In DNA form, the CDR3 reads TGTGCCAGCAGTTTCTTTAGCGGGAGGGTCGTGGATACGCAGTATTTT.

The chain joins TRBV5-3 to TRBJ1-1; D is perhaps TRBD1 (6 bases). TRBV5-3 is an open reading frame, and its role is uncertain. V was trimmed by 10 bases and J by 3 bases, leaving 16 bases between them. The CDR3 runs to 13 residues. CDR3 region: CAASRGAHTEAFF. CDR3 nucleotide sequence: TGTGCCGCGTCCCGGGGGGCACACACTGAAGCTTTCTTT.

The J gene is TRBJ2-1, the V gene TRBV6-1, with D perhaps assigned TRBD1 or TRBD2 (5 bases each). Germline lookup yields CDR1 MNHNS and CDR2 SASEGT. Deletions cut 8 bases from V and 5 bases from J, with 16 bases between. There are 14 residues in the CDR3. The CDR3, as DNA: TGTGCCAGCGGCTTTTTAGGGGAGAACAATGAGCAGTTCTTC. Translating gives CASGFLGENNEQFF.

The chain links TRBV27 to TRBJ2-1; the match to TRBD2 covers 11 bases. This CDR3 contains 16 residues. J lost 6 bases, V lost 4 bases, and 8 bases had no gene match. CDR1 is MNHEY and CDR2 is SMNVEV in the germline V gene (reference sequence). The CDR3 loop is CASSSPGTSGTNEQFF. DNA of the CDR3: TGTGCCAGCAGTTCTCCCGGGACTAGCGGAACCAATGAGCAGTTCTTC.

The chain uses TRBV6-5 and TRBJ2-5; TRBD2 agrees at 8 bases. The CDR3 sequence is 12 residues long. Germline values: CDR1 MNHEY, CDR2 SVGAGI. V gave up 5 bases and J gave up 14 bases; unmatched junction bases: 10. CDR3 DNA: TGTGCCAGCAGTACCGGGGGGGCCGTCCGATACTTC. Its protein is CASSTGGAVRYF.